This T cell receptor (beta chain) was captured in a study of shared clonotypes between healthy human individuals. The CDR3 covers 14 residues. Germline-derived CDR1 and CDR2 are GTSNPN and SVGIG (reference sequence). J lost 2 bases, V lost 7 bases, and 9 bases had no gene match. The table came from immunoSEQ multiplex PCR; TCRdb's copy has only in-frame clones and leaves some out. The sample records approximately 2.5 million clones, more than 80% being singletons. This receptor was taken from a man younger than 30 in good health. The chain recombines TRBV30 with TRBJ2-5, with 8 bases fitting TRBD1. Sample: naive CD4+ T cells sorted from blood. Noted subset: CD45RA+ positively selected. The CDR3 protein is CASGTGPVQETQYF. DNA for the CDR3: TGTGCCTCCGGGACAGGACCAGTACAAGAGACCCAGTACTTC.